This record covers a single T cell receptor beta chain. The data belong to a study of blood T cell repertoires in COVID-19. Background on the study: The United States, Italy and Spain supplied acute and convalescent COVID-19 samples. T cells, B-cell-depleted T cells, or PBMCs supplied cDNA or gDNA.

The CDR3 is 15 amino acids. The ends were cut back, 2 bases at V and 0 bases at J, with 11 bases in the middle. The V gene's germline CDR1 is MNHEY and CDR2 SVGAGI. As originally analysed: Amplification from reference gene primers served as the basis for estimated nucleated cell counts. Produced via immunoSEQ multiplex PCR; TCRdb's table is partial and in-frame only. V and J calls and clone size are given by that table; D and trimming were obtained from the DNA. The sample has about 98,000 clones; approximately 72% are singletons. This clonotype was sampled from a man aged 70 or older with acute or convalescent COVID-19. This rearrangement joins TRBV6-5 to TRBJ2-7; D uncertain. The sequenced material came from peripheral blood. The CDR3 protein is CASSYSASSSYEQYF. CDR3 nucleotide sequence: TGTGCCAGCAGTTACAGCGCCTCAAGCTCCTACGAGCAGTACTTC.